The sequence of this T cell receptor (beta chain) was determined in a study of blood T cell repertoires in COVID-19. Looking at the study overall: There were acute and convalescent COVID-19 samples, and they came from the United States, Italy and Spain.

Germline V gene sequence: CDR1 SGDLS, CDR2 YYNGEE. V was cut by 2 bases and J by 5 bases, with 26 bases left in between. The CDR3 runs to 19 residues. Participants were aged roughly 18 to 89 years, lived in about two dozen US areas, and enrolled virtually. Participant reports of clinical history set cohort assignment. In the 2 weeks before study entry, exposed participants met a COVID-19 case, which was PCR-confirmed or clinician-diagnosed. Produced via immunoSEQ multiplex PCR; TCRdb's table is partial and in-frame only. The sample has 60,000 or so clones, roughly 70% seen once. The chain has TRBV9 and TRBJ2-1, with a weak D call TRBD1 (5 bases). Sequencing input: PBMCs or T cells enriched from blood (not recorded which). The sequence came from a woman aged 55-70 years who had been exposed to COVID-19. CDR3 amino acids: CASSVSLPLGQGIHNEQFF. The CDR3 nucleotides read TGTGCCAGCAGCGTCAGCCTCCCCCTGGGGCAGGGTATCCACAATGAGCAGTTCTTC.